This passage covers 3 T cell receptor beta chains from one sample sequenced in a study of immune characterization of retroperitoneal liposarcoma. TCRdb processed the PCR reads anew with MiXCR; each CDR3 protein has one entry. Of approximately 10,000 distinct CDR3 sequences in the sample, roughly a quarter were seen once. Sequenced material: blood. The source of these receptors is a male donor with retroperitoneal liposarcoma.

This clonotype came up a few times. The CDR3 DNA sequence: TGTGCCAGCAGCTTAGCAGCGGGATCTCCCTACGAGCAGTTCTTC. Encoded protein: CASSLAAGSPYEQFF. This rearrangement joins TRBV11-3 to TRBJ2-1; the match to TRBD2 covers 7 bases. The CDR3 runs to 15 residues. The trim removed 1 base at V and 10 bases at J, leaving 10 bases unmatched. Germline V gives CDR1 SGHNT, CDR2 YENEEA.

This clonotype was seen many times. The chain combines TRBV6-2 or TRBV6-3 with TRBJ2-1, with D perhaps matching TRBD2 (5 bases). The V end was cut by 0 bases, the J end by 0 bases, with 15 bases between. Per germline, CDR1 MNHEY and CDR2 SVGEGT. This CDR3 spans 18 amino acids. CDR3 amino acids: CASSYSEVDQSSYNEQFF. The CDR3 DNA follows: TGTGCCAGCAGTTACTCGGAGGTGGACCAAAGCTCCTACAATGAGCAGTTCTTC.

This clonotype qualifies as medium-sized. The chain uses TRBV6-6 and TRBJ2-1, with D perhaps matching TRBD2 (5 bases). The CDR3 has 12 amino acids. With 2 bases removed from V and 12 bases from J, the gap between germline ends came to 11 bases. CDR1 is MNHNY, CDR2 SVGAGI, per germline (reference sequence). CDR3 loop: CASSYRRGLQFF. CDR3 DNA sequence: TGTGCCAGCAGTTACCGCCGCGGACTGCAGTTCTTC.